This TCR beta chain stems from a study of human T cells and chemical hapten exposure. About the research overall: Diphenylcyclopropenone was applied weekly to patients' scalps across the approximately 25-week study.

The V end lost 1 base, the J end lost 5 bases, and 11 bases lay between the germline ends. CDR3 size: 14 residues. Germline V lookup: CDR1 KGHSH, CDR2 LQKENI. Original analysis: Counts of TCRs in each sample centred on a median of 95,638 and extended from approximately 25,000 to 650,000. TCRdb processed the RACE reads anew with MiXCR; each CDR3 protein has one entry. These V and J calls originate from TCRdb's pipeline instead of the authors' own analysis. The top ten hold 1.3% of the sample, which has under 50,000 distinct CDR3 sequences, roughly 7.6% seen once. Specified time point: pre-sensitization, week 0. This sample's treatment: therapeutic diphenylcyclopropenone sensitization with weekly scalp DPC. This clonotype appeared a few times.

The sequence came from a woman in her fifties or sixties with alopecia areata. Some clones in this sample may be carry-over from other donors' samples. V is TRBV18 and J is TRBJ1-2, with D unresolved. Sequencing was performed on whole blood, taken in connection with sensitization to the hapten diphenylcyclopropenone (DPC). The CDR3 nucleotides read TGTGCCAGCTCACCACTCAAGGGAGAGTATGGCTACACCTTC. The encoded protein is CASSPLKGEYGYTF.